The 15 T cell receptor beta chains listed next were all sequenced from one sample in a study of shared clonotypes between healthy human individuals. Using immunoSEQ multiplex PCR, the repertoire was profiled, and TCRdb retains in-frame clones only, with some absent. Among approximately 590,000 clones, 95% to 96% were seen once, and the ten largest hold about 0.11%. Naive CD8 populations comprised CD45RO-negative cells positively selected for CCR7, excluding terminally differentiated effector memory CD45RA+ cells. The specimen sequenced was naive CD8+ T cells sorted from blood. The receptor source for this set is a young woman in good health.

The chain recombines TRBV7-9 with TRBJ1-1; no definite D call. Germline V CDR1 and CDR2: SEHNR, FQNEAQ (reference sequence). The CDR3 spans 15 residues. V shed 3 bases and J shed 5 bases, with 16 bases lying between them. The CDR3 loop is CASSFDGNSGTEAFF. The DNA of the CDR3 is TGTGCCAGCAGCTTCGATGGGAATTCGGGGACTGAAGCTTTCTTT. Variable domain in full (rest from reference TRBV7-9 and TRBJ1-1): DTGVSQNPRHKITKRGQNVTFRCDPISEHNRLYWYRQTLGQGPEFLTYFQNEAQLEKSRLLSDRFSAERPKGSFSTLEIQRTEQGDSAMYLCASSFDGNSGTEAFFGQGTRLTVV.

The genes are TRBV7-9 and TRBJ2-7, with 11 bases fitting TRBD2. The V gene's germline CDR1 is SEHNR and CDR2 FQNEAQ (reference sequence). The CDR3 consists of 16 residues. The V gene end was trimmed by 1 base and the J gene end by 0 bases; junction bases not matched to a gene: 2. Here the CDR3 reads CASSLGTSGPSYEQYF. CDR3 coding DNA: TGTGCCAGCAGCTTAGGGACTAGCGGGCCCTCCTACGAGCAGTACTTC.

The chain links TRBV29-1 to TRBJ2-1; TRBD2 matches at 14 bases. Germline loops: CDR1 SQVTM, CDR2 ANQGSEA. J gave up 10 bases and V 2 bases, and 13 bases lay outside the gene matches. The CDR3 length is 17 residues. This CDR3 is CSVEQPGLAGGYREQFF. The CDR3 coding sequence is TGCAGCGTTGAACAACCTGGACTAGCGGGAGGCTATCGGGAGCAGTTCTTC.

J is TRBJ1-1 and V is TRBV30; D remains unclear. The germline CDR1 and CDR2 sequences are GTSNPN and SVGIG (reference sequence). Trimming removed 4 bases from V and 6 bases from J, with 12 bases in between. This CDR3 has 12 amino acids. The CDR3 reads CAWNKIRPEAFF. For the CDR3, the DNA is TGTGCCTGGAACAAGATCAGACCTGAAGCTTTCTTT. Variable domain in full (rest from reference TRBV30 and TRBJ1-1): SQTIHQWPATLVQPVGSPLSLECTVEGTSNPNLYWYRQAAGRGLQLLFYSVGIGQISSEVPQNLSASRPQDRQFILSSKKLLLSDSGFYLCAWNKIRPEAFFGQGTRLTVV.

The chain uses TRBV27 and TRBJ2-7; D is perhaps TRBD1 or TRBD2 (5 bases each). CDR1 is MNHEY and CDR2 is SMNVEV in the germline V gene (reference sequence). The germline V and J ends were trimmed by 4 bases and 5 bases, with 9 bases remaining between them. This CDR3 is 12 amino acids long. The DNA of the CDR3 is TGTGCCAGCAGTTATGGGGGTCACGAGCAGTACTTC. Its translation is CASSYGGHEQYF.

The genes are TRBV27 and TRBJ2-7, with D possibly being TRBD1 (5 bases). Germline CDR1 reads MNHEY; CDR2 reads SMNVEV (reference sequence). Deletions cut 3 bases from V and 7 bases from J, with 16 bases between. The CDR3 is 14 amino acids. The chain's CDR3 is CASSLVKGLSEQYF. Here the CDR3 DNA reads TGTGCCAGCAGTTTGGTCAAGGGGCTGAGTGAGCAGTACTTC.

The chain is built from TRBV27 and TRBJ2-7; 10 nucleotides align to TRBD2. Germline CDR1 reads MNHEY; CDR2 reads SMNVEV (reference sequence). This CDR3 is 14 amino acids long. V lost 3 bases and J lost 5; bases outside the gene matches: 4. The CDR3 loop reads CASSFSGRNDEQYF. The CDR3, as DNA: TGTGCCAGCAGTTTTAGCGGGAGGAATGACGAGCAGTACTTC.

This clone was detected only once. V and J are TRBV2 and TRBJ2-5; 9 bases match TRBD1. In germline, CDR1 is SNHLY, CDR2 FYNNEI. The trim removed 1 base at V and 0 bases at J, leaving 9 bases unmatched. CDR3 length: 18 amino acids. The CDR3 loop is CASSEETGGRLYQETQYF. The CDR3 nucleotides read TGTGCCAGCAGTGAAGAAACAGGGGGCAGGCTGTACCAAGAGACCCAGTACTTC.

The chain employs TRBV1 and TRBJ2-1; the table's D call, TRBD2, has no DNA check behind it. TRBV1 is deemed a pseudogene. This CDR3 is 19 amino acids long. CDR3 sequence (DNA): TGCACCAGCAGGGTGACTAGCGGGAGGGGGACAGTCCTATACAATGAGCAGTTCTTC. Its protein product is CTSRVTSGRGTVLYNEQFF.

In DNA, the CDR3 is TGTGCCAGCAGCAACCGGGACAGCCGTTTCGAGCAGTACTTC. This gives the protein CASSNRDSRFEQYF. The rearrangement uses TRBV5-4 and TRBJ2-7, with 7 bases matching TRBD1. The V segment lost 4 bases and the J segment 6 bases; nucleotides outside the gene matches: 10. CDR1 and CDR2 (germline): SGHNT, YYREEE (reference sequence). CDR3 length: 14 residues.

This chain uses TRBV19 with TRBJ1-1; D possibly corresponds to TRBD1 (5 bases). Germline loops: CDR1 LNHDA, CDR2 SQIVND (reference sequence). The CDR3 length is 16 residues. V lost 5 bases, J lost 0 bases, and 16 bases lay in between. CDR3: CASSPRREPVNTEAFF. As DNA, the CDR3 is TGTGCCAGTAGTCCCCGCAGGGAGCCTGTGAACACTGAAGCTTTCTTT. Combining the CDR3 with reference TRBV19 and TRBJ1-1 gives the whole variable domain DGGITQSPKYLFRKEGQNVTLSCEQNLNHDAMYWYRQDPGQGLRLIYYSQIVNDFQKGDIAEGYSVSREKKESFPLTVTSAQKNPTAFYLCASSPRREPVNTEAFFGQGTRLTVV.

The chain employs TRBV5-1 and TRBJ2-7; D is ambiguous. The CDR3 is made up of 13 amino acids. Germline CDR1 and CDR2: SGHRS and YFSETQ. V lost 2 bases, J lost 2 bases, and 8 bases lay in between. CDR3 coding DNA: TGCGCCAGCAGCTTTGGCAGACCCTACGAGCAGTACTTC. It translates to CASSFGRPYEQYF.

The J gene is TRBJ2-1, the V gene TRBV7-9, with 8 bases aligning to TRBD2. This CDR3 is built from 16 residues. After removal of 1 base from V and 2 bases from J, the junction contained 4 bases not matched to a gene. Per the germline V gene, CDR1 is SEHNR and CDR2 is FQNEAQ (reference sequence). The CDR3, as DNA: TGTGCCAGCAGCTTAGGGGCTAGCGGGCCCTACAATGAGCAGTTCTTC. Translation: CASSLGASGPYNEQFF.

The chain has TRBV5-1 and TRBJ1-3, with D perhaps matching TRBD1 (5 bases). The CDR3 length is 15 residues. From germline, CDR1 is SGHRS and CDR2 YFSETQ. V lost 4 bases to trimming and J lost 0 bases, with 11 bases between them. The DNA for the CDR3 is TGCGCCAGCAGCCTCGACAGCCGCTCTGGAAACACCATATATTTT. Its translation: CASSLDSRSGNTIYF.

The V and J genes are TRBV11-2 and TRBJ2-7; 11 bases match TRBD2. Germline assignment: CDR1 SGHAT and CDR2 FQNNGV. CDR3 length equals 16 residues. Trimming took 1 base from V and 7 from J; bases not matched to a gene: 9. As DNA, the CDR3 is TGTGCCAGCAGCTTAGCGGTACTAGCGGGAGCGGGAGAGCAGTACTTC. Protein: CASSLAVLAGAGEQYF.